Following are 28 T cell receptor beta chains from one sample sequenced in a study of a mutant IDH1 vaccine in newly diagnosed glioma. Their antigens are not known. Time point meaning: week 47, end of study. Vaccination comprised doses that each held 300 ug of mutant IDH1 20-mer peptide, plus topical imiquimod. Sequencing used immunoSEQ multiplex PCR; TCRdb keeps in-frame clones, though not all of them. Here the sample spans 77,000 or so clones, around four fifths being singletons. Sequences were derived from PBMCs, sampled from a glioma patient whose treatment included an IDH1 peptide vaccine. The receptors were gathered from a man between 40 and 49 years old with glioma.

V gene TRBV7-6 combines with J gene TRBJ2-1; D is possibly TRBD2 (5 bases). CDR1 and CDR2 (germline): SGHVS, FNYEAQ. V shed 1 base and J shed 0 bases, with 13 bases lying between them. The CDR3 spans 17 residues. Written as DNA, the CDR3 is TGTGCCAGCAGCTTAGGGACTTTACAGAGCTCCTACAATGAGCAGTTCTTC. Protein sequence: CASSLGTLQSSYNEQFF.

The rearrangement uses TRBV7-6 and TRBJ2-1, with TRBD2 identical over 7 bases. V lost 4 bases to trimming and J lost 9 bases; unmatched junction nucleotides: 6. There are 13 residues in the CDR3. Looked up from germline, CDR1 is SGHVS and CDR2 is FNYEAQ. The CDR3 sequence: CASSSTRETEQFF. The CDR3 region has the DNA TGTGCCAGCAGCTCCACGCGGGAGACTGAGCAGTTCTTC.

This clone is large. CDR3 sequence: CASSQEAVTGRKEKLFF. Here the CDR3 DNA reads TGTGCCAGCAGCCAAGAGGCGGTAACAGGGAGGAAAGAAAAACTGTTTTTT. This sequence joins TRBV4-2 and TRBJ1-4; maybe TRBD1 (6 bases). Germline assignment: CDR1 LGHNA and CDR2 YNFKEQ. The CDR3 spans 17 residues. V gave up 0 bases and J gave up 8 bases, with 19 bases separating them.

The CDR3 DNA reads TGTGCCAGCAGCTTGGGAATCACAGATACGCAGTATTTT. Translated, it gives CASSLGITDTQYF. The gene calls are TRBV5-4 and TRBJ2-3; no clear D. V lost 0 bases to trimming and J lost 2 bases, with 4 bases between them. The CDR3 covers 13 residues. The germline gives CDR1 SGHNT, CDR2 YYREEE (reference sequence).

The V and J genes are TRBV28 and TRBJ2-7, with D possibly matching TRBD1 (5 bases). The CDR3 is 15 amino acids. CDR1 is MDHEN, CDR2 SYDVKM, per germline. The V end was cut by 5 bases, the J end by 0 bases, with 14 bases between. CDR3 coding DNA: TGTGCCAGCAGTCCCCCCTCAGGGCTCTCCTACGAGCAGTACTTC. Translation gives CASSPPSGLSYEQYF.

This clone was detected only once. This chain joins TRBV18 and TRBJ2-7, with D perhaps TRBD1 (6 bases). The CDR3 loop spans 14 amino acids. Germline V gene data show CDR1 as KGHSH and CDR2 as LQKENI. Trimming stripped 3 bases from V and 4 bases from J, with 13 bases between. The CDR3: CASSPLPQGYEQYF. CDR3 DNA sequence: TGTGCCAGCTCACCCCTCCCCCAGGGGTACGAGCAGTACTTC.

The rearrangement links TRBV7-9 to TRBJ2-1; D is undetermined. This CDR3 spans 13 amino acids. The V end was cut by 5 bases, the J end by 5 bases, with 10 bases between. Looked up from germline, CDR1 is SEHNR and CDR2 is FQNEAQ (reference sequence). CDR3 amino acids: CASSPQSHNEQFF. The CDR3 DNA sequence: TGTGCCAGCAGCCCCCAGAGCCACAATGAGCAGTTCTTC.

The chain employs TRBV30 and TRBJ1-1; D remains unclear. V lost 4 bases to trimming and J lost 1 base, with 13 bases between them. Germline loops: CDR1 GTSNPN, CDR2 SVGIG (reference sequence). The CDR3 is 14 residues long. DNA for the CDR3: TGTGCCTGGACCACCCTCGGACCGAACACTGAAGCTTTCTTT. Its protein product is CAWTTLGPNTEAFF. Using reference TRBV30 and TRBJ1-1 for the parts outside the CDR3, the full variable domain is SQTIHQWPATLVQPVGSPLSLECTVEGTSNPNLYWYRQAAGRGLQLLFYSVGIGQISSEVPQNLSASRPQDRQFILSSKKLLLSDSGFYLCAWTTLGPNTEAFFGQGTRLTVV.

V and J are TRBV7-9 and TRBJ2-3, with no clear D. V lost 1 base, J lost 6 bases, and 8 bases lay in between. CDR1 and CDR2 (germline): SEHNR, FQNEAQ (reference sequence). The CDR3 length is 13 residues. The CDR3 DNA reads TGTGCCAGCAGCTTAGGTGGTGCGGATACGCAGTATTTT. Translating it yields CASSLGGADTQYF.

The V gene is TRBV10-3, the J gene TRBJ1-6, with TRBD1 matching 8 bases. The germline V gene encodes CDR1 ENHRY and CDR2 SYGVKD. The V segment lost 11 bases and the J segment 9 bases; nucleotides outside the gene matches: 9. CDR3 size: 13 residues. This chain's CDR3 is CAATEGTGSPLHF. As DNA, the CDR3 is TGTGCCGCTACCGAAGGGACAGGTTCACCCCTCCACTTT.

The chain couples TRBV4-2 to TRBJ1-1, with 9 bases matching TRBD1. The germline CDR1 and CDR2 sequences are LGHNA and YNFKEQ. The CDR3 loop spans 15 amino acids. After removal of 0 bases from V and 6 bases from J, the junction contained 5 bases not matched to a gene. The CDR3 loop reads CASSQEEDRGAEAFF. CDR3 DNA sequence: TGTGCCAGCAGCCAAGAGGAAGACAGGGGGGCTGAAGCTTTCTTT.

The rearrangement uses TRBV19 and TRBJ2-3, with TRBD2 identical over 9 bases. Germline trimming cut 5 bases from V and 2 bases from J; bases unmatched to any gene: 5. The V gene's germline CDR1 is LNHDA and CDR2 SQIVND (reference sequence). This CDR3 spans 15 amino acids. As DNA, the CDR3 is TGTGCCAGTAGTTTGGCTAGCGGGGCCACAGATACGCAGTATTTT. Protein: CASSLASGATDTQYF. Drawing the rest from reference TRBV19 and TRBJ2-3, the complete variable domain is DGGITQSPKYLFRKEGQNVTLSCEQNLNHDAMYWYRQDPGQGLRLIYYSQIVNDFQKGDIAEGYSVSREKKESFPLTVTSAQKNPTAFYLCASSLASGATDTQYFGPGTRLTVL.

The chain links TRBV21-1 to TRBJ2-1; the table's D call, TRBD1, was not checked against the DNA. TRBV21-1 is a pseudogene. The CDR3 has 14 amino acids. In DNA form, the CDR3 reads TGTGCCAGCAGGTACAGGGGGCTGGGAAATGAGCAGTTCTTC. Translation: CASRYRGLGNEQFF.

The V call is TRBV11-2, the J call TRBJ2-2, with 10 bases identical to TRBD1. This CDR3 spans 18 amino acids. CDR1 SGHAT and CDR2 FQNNGV come from the germline V gene. V was clipped by 3 bases and J by 6 bases; unmatched bases: 13. The CDR3 spells CASSFLVGGTGEAGELFF. CDR3 DNA: TGTGCCAGCAGCTTTTTGGTGGGGGGGACAGGGGAGGCCGGGGAGCTGTTTTTT.

The rearrangement links TRBV7-9 to TRBJ2-7, with D perhaps matching TRBD1 (6 bases). Trimming stripped 1 base from V and 7 bases from J, with 11 bases between. Looked up from germline, CDR1 is SEHNR and CDR2 is FQNEAQ (reference sequence). CDR3 length: 13 residues. The CDR3 sequence: CASSLDRVGEQYF. CDR3 nucleotides: TGTGCCAGCAGCTTAGACAGGGTGGGGGAGCAGTACTTC.

This clone occurred a few times. The rearrangement links TRBV7-9 to TRBJ1-2; 7 nucleotides agree with TRBD1. Per the germline V gene, CDR1 is SEHNR and CDR2 is FQNEAQ (reference sequence). The CDR3 spans 16 residues. Trimming cost V 2 bases and J 4 bases; bases outside gene matches: 10. CDR3 amino acids: CASSLISTGPGYGYTF. CDR3 nucleotide sequence: TGTGCCAGCAGCTTAATCTCGACAGGGCCGGGCTATGGCTACACCTTC.

The chain employs TRBV6-4 and TRBJ1-2, with TRBD1 matching over 7 bases. Germline trimming cut 0 bases from V and 6 bases from J; bases unmatched to any gene: 7. The CDR3 is 15 amino acids. CDR1 and CDR2 from the germline V gene are MRHNA and SNTAGT. Written as DNA, the CDR3 is TGTGCCAGCAGTGACTCGGTTGAGGGGGCAGATGGCTACACCTTC. Its translation is CASSDSVEGADGYTF.

The chain employs TRBV7-9 and TRBJ1-3; 7 bases are shared with TRBD1. Germline V gene data show CDR1 as SEHNR and CDR2 as FQNEAQ (reference sequence). V lost 2 bases and J lost 2; bases outside the gene matches: 9. CDR3 length: 17 residues. The CDR3 DNA reads as TGTGCCAGCAGCTTAACCCCGCACGACAGGGCTGGAAACACCATATATTTT. Translation: CASSLTPHDRAGNTIYF.

This sequence joins TRBV10-3 and TRBJ1-2; the D gene is possibly TRBD1 (6 bases). Trimming removed 4 bases from V and 7 bases from J, with 13 bases in between. Germline-derived CDR1 and CDR2 are ENHRY and SYGVKD. This CDR3 region has 13 residues. This CDR3 is CAISVGHRVGYTF. The CDR3 coding sequence is TGTGCCATCAGTGTTGGCCACAGGGTTGGCTACACCTTC.

The chain combines TRBV5-5 with TRBJ2-2; 8 positions match TRBD1. CDR3 length: 16 amino acids. Germline loops: CDR1 SGHKS, CDR2 YYEKEE (reference sequence). The junction had 6 bases not matched to a gene; V was cut back by 0 bases and J by 5 bases. The CDR3 coding sequence is TGTGCCAGCAGCTTGGGGAGGACAGGGCTTACCGGGGAGCTGTTTTTT. Translating gives CASSLGRTGLTGELFF.

This chain uses TRBV28 with TRBJ2-5; 9 nucleotides align to TRBD1. Per the germline V gene, CDR1 is MDHEN and CDR2 is SYDVKM. V shed 3 bases and J 4 bases; nucleotides not matched to a gene: 6. The CDR3 runs 15 residues. CDR3 sequence: CASSFWDRASETQYF. The CDR3 DNA reads as TGTGCCAGCAGTTTCTGGGACAGGGCGTCAGAGACCCAGTACTTC.

The chain has TRBV2 and TRBJ2-7, with D maybe TRBD1 (5 bases). This CDR3 contains 14 residues. With 3 bases removed from V and 0 bases from J, the gap between germline ends came to 9 bases. Germline values: CDR1 SNHLY, CDR2 FYNNEI. CDR3 residues: CASSDAGISYEQYF. In nucleotides, the CDR3 is TGTGCCAGCAGTGACGCAGGGATCTCCTACGAGCAGTACTTC. The whole variable domain, filled in from reference TRBV2 and TRBJ2-7, reads EPEVTQTPSHQVTQMGQEVILRCVPISNHLYFYWYRQILGQKVEFLVSFYNNEISEKSEIFDDQFSVERPDGSNFTLKIRSTKLEDSAMYFCASSDAGISYEQYFGPGTRLTVT.

V is TRBV23-1 and J is TRBJ2-5; unclear D gene. TRBV23-1 counts as an open reading frame of uncertain function. The V gene lost 9 bases and the J gene lost 3 bases, with 11 bases spanning the gap. The CDR3 covers 12 residues. Here the CDR3 DNA reads TGCGCCAGGGGTCCGTCGGAAGAGACCCAGTACTTC. Translating gives CARGPSEETQYF.

This chain links TRBV6-1 with TRBJ2-7; TRBD2 aligns across 9 bases. Trimming cost V 4 bases and J 5 bases; bases outside gene matches: 6. The CDR3 has 14 amino acids. Germline values: CDR1 MNHNS, CDR2 SASEGT. Here the CDR3 reads CASSAAGGKDEQYF. The CDR3 region has the DNA TGTGCCAGCAGTGCGGCGGGGGGGAAGGACGAGCAGTACTTC.

This rearrangement joins TRBV25-1 to TRBJ1-4; weak D call: TRBD1 (6 bases). This CDR3 is built from 16 residues. Germline V gene sequence: CDR1 MGHDK, CDR2 SYGVNS. Trimming cost V 6 bases and J 8 bases, with 22 bases left between them. The CDR3 DNA sequence: TGTGCCAGCAGAGCCGGAGGGGGGCAGACTAGGGAAAAACTGTTTTTT. It is translated as CASRAGGGQTREKLFF.

The rearrangement links TRBV4-2 to TRBJ1-4; D is uncertain. Germline V lookup: CDR1 LGHNA, CDR2 YNFKEQ. This CDR3 spans 14 amino acids. Trimming shortened V by 1 base and J by 7 bases, and 10 bases separated the two germline ends. The CDR3 DNA sequence: TGTGCCAGCAGCCAAGGGAGTAACTTTGAAAAACTGTTTTTT. It codes for CASSQGSNFEKLFF.

V is TRBV25-1 and J is TRBJ2-1; 9 bases line up with TRBD1. After removal of 4 bases from V and 7 bases from J, the junction contained 8 bases not matched to a gene. The germline V gene encodes CDR1 MGHDK and CDR2 SYGVNS. The CDR3 has 15 residues. The CDR3 sequence is CASSGWGTGFNEQFF. DNA of the CDR3: TGTGCCAGCAGTGGATGGGGGACAGGGTTTAATGAGCAGTTCTTC.

DNA for the CDR3: TGCGCCAGCAGCTTGAACAGGGGGCTTACAGATACGCAGTATTTT. This translates into CASSLNRGLTDTQYF. This chain joins TRBV5-1 and TRBJ2-3; 9 bases are a match to TRBD1. There are 15 residues in the CDR3. Trimming took 1 base from V and 3 from J; bases not matched to a gene: 3. The germline CDR1 and CDR2 sequences are SGHRS and YFSETQ.